Presented here are 19 T cell receptor beta chains from one specimen sequenced in a study of cytomegalovirus exposure and HLA in healthy donors. 60 Vbeta and 13 Jbeta primers were used in PCR. Assay: immunoSEQ multiplex PCR; the TCRdb copy retains only in-frame clones and omits some. The data show approximately 90,000 clones, around four fifths seen once. The sequencing sample was made of PBMCs. These receptors all come from a middle-aged woman in good health and CMV-seronegative.

This clone was observed a handful of times. This rearrangement joins TRBV25-1 to TRBJ1-2; 9 positions match TRBD1. J gave up 8 bases and V 4 bases, and 5 bases lay outside the gene matches. Germline loops: CDR1 MGHDK, CDR2 SYGVNS. This CDR3 region has 13 residues. The CDR3 bases are TGTGCCAGCAGTGCACAGGGGGCGGGCGGCTACACCTTC. Its protein is CASSAQGAGGYTF.

The chain has TRBV18 and TRBJ2-2, with D possibly TRBD1 on 6 matching bases. Germline V lookup: CDR1 KGHSH, CDR2 LQKENI. The CDR3 sequence is 16 residues long. Trimming stripped 3 bases from V and 0 bases from J, with 11 bases between. The chain's CDR3 is CASSPYRDTNTGELFF. Here the CDR3 DNA reads TGTGCCAGCTCACCCTACAGGGACACGAACACCGGGGAGCTGTTTTTT.

V usage is TRBV29-1 and J usage is TRBJ2-1, with 7 bases fitting TRBD1. CDR3 length: 14 residues. Unmatched junction bases numbered 11, after V lost 5 bases and J lost 7 bases. Germline-derived CDR1 and CDR2 are SQVTM and ANQGSEA. The CDR3 DNA follows: TGCAGCGTTAGCCTGATAGCAGGGGGAAATGAGCAGTTCTTC. Encoded protein: CSVSLIAGGNEQFF.

The CDR3 protein is CASSLGGTGNEKLFF. The DNA of the CDR3 is TGTGCCAGCAGCTTAGGAGGGACAGGCAATGAAAAACTGTTTTTT. This chain joins TRBV7-2 and TRBJ1-4, with 8 bases that match TRBD1. Trimming removed 1 base from V and 5 bases from J; junction bases left unmatched: 3. The CDR3 extends over 15 amino acids. From germline, CDR1 is SGHTA and CDR2 FQGNSA. Combining the CDR3 with reference TRBV7-2 and TRBJ1-4 gives the whole variable domain GAGVSQSPSNKVTEKGKDVELRCDPISGHTALYWYRQSLGQGLEFLIYFQGNSAPDKSGLPSDRFSAERTGGSVSTLTIQRTQQEDSAVYLCASSLGGTGNEKLFFGSGTQLSVL.

The table lists this clone with a count of one. The chain recombines TRBV11-2 with TRBJ1-1, with 8 positions matching TRBD1. Germline CDR1 reads SGHAT; CDR2 reads FQNNGV. The CDR3 totals 15 residues. The J segment lost 9 bases and the V segment lost 5 bases, leaving 14 bases of the junction unmatched. CDR3 sequence reads: CASSPHRDRPLQAFF. The CDR3, as DNA: TGTGCCAGCAGCCCTCATCGGGACAGGCCCCTCCAAGCTTTCTTT.

J is TRBJ2-3 and V is TRBV20-1; no clear D gene. Per the germline V gene, CDR1 is DFQATT and CDR2 is SNEGSKA (reference sequence). The CDR3 is 10 amino acids. Trimming shortened V by 0 bases and J by 7 bases, and 2 bases separated the two germline ends. CDR3 bases: TGCAGTGCTAGAGACAATACGCAGTATTTT. It translates to CSARDNTQYF.

This clone was seen a few times. The rearrangement joins TRBV2 to TRBJ1-1; D may be TRBD1 (6 bases). The germline V gene encodes CDR1 SNHLY and CDR2 FYNNEI. V was cut by 4 bases and J by 4 bases, with 16 bases left in between. The CDR3 contains 15 residues. The CDR3 coding sequence is TGTGCCAGCAGTGGGACAGAATCTGTGACCACTGAAGCTTTCTTT. This encodes CASSGTESVTTEAFF.

This CDR3 reads CASSFRGNTEAFF. In DNA, the CDR3 is TGTGCCAGCAGTTTCCGGGGGAACACTGAAGCTTTCTTT. V gene TRBV27 combines with J gene TRBJ1-1; D is ambiguous. V was pared by 3 bases and J by 1 base, with 6 bases between. The germline gives CDR1 MNHEY, CDR2 SMNVEV (reference sequence). The CDR3 contains 13 residues.

This clone showed up just a few times. The rearrangement joins TRBV7-9 to TRBJ2-5, with D maybe TRBD1 (8 bases). Per the germline V gene, CDR1 is SEHNR and CDR2 is FQNEAQ (reference sequence). The V end was cut by 5 bases, the J end by 2 bases, with 18 bases between. The length of the CDR3 is 16 residues. The CDR3 DNA reads as TGTGCCAGCAGCCCAGCGGGACAGGAATCTCAAGAGACCCAGTACTTC. Translating it yields CASSPAGQESQETQYF.

The chain joins TRBV2 to TRBJ1-5; no firm D call. Trimming left V 5 bases short and J 2 bases short, with 7 bases between. The CDR3 loop spans 13 amino acids. Germline loops: CDR1 SNHLY, CDR2 FYNNEI. The CDR3 sequence: CASSKEGNQPQHF. Written as DNA, the CDR3 is TGTGCCAGCAGTAAGGAGGGCAATCAGCCCCAGCATTTT.

The chain carries TRBV19 and TRBJ1-4; TRBD1 matches 8 bases. CDR3 length: 14 residues. CDR1 is LNHDA and CDR2 is SQIVND in the germline V gene (reference sequence). After removal of 6 bases from V and 8 bases from J, the junction contained 8 bases not matched to a gene. CDR3 bases: TGTGCCAGTAGCCAGACAGGGGTGACCGAAAAACTGTTTTTT. As protein: CASSQTGVTEKLFF.

Turning to this clone: Other nucleotide sequences in the sample specify the same CDR3. The V gene is TRBV6-1, the J gene TRBJ1-1; D unclear. The CDR3 is 13 residues long. V was clipped by 4 bases and J by 5 bases, with 11 bases between them. Germline V gene sequence: CDR1 MNHNS, CDR2 SASEGT. CDR3 DNA sequence: TGTGCCAGCAGTGGACCGGGGAGTACTGAAGCTTTCTTT. Translating it yields CASSGPGSTEAFF.

This chain uses TRBV5-1 with TRBJ1-2; 7 nucleotides agree with TRBD1. The V segment lost 4 bases and the J segment 2 bases; nucleotides outside the gene matches: 2. From germline, CDR1 is SGHRS and CDR2 YFSETQ. The CDR3 contains 13 residues. CDR3 in DNA: TGCGCCAGCAGCGCGGGACAGAACTATGGCTACACCTTC. It is translated as CASSAGQNYGYTF.

This clone was seen many times. The V call is TRBV2, the J call TRBJ1-1, with D perhaps TRBD1 (6 bases). Trimming removed 2 bases at V and 0 bases at J, with 7 bases between. The CDR3 spans 14 residues. CDR1 is SNHLY, CDR2 FYNNEI, per germline. Written as DNA, the CDR3 is TGTGCCAGCAGTGAATCAGGGGTGAACACTGAAGCTTTCTTT. Its translation is CASSESGVNTEAFF.

This clone was seen only a few times. DNA of the CDR3: TGTGCCAGCAGTGAACAGGGCTATGGCTACACCTTC. It translates to CASSEQGYGYTF. The chain recombines TRBV2 with TRBJ1-2; tentatively, D is TRBD1 (5 bases). This CDR3 has 12 residues. CDR1 is SNHLY and CDR2 is FYNNEI in the germline V gene. Trimming stripped 2 bases from V and 4 bases from J, with 5 bases between.

V is TRBV7-9 and J is TRBJ2-4; 7 bases are a match to TRBD2. CDR1 and CDR2 (germline): SEHNR, FQNEAQ (reference sequence). J gave up 1 base and V 0 bases, and 9 bases lay outside the gene matches. This CDR3 comprises 18 residues. Written as DNA, the CDR3 is TGTGCCAGCAGCTTAGCGCGGCAGGGAGGGACTGCCAAAAACATTCAGTACTTC. Translated: CASSLARQGGTAKNIQYF.

The V and J genes are TRBV5-4 and TRBJ1-1, with a tentative D call TRBD1 (6 bases). V lost 0 bases, J lost 4 bases, and 13 bases lay in between. CDR1 is SGHNT, CDR2 YYREEE, per germline (reference sequence). The CDR3 contains 15 residues. The CDR3 region has the DNA TGTGCCAGCAGCTTGGGATCCAGGGGACGCACTGAAGCTTTCTTT. Its protein product is CASSLGSRGRTEAFF.

The chain is built from TRBV6-4 and TRBJ1-1; 9 bases are a match to TRBD1. This CDR3 is 12 amino acids long. Trimming removed 5 bases from V and 10 bases from J; junction bases left unmatched: 5. Germline V gene data show CDR1 as MRHNA and CDR2 as SNTAGT. CDR3 sequence reads: CASSTGGEVAFF. The CDR3 nucleotides read TGTGCCAGCAGTACAGGGGGCGAGGTAGCTTTCTTT.

The V call is TRBV27, the J call TRBJ2-3; 11 bases fit TRBD2. Germline V CDR1 and CDR2: MNHEY, SMNVEV (reference sequence). This CDR3 comprises 15 residues. V lost 7 bases and J lost 2; bases outside the gene matches: 5. The CDR3 sequence is CASKLAGGITDTQYF. The CDR3 region has the DNA TGTGCCAGCAAGCTAGCGGGGGGTATCACAGATACGCAGTATTTT.